This TCR beta chain was identified during a study of shared clonotypes between healthy human individuals. For the study at large: Samples came from a couple of female and a few male donors aged 18 to 49. Whole-study results and caveats: Among non-shared clonotypes, generation probabilities were lower than among those shared by all four donors.

Clones were sequenced by immunoSEQ multiplex PCR, and TCRdb holds only the in-frame ones, with some missing. The table lists 2 million to 2.5 million clones, approximately 93% of them singletons, with about 0.38% in the top ten. With regard to this clone: Its target is unknown.

The CDR3 totals 15 residues. V lost 4 bases to trimming and J lost 1 base, with 16 bases between them. Per germline, CDR1 SQVTM and CDR2 ANQGSEA. The TCR originated in a young man in good health. Some clones in this sample may be carry-over from other donors' samples. Sequencing was performed on naive CD4+ T cells from PBMCs. Subset of the sample: CD45RA+ positively selected. The genes are TRBV29-1 and TRBJ2-5; D is unclear. CDR3 in DNA: TGCAGCGTTGGTGGAAGTGTCGCGTTCCAAGAGACCCAGTACTTC. Translation gives CSVGGSVAFQETQYF.